The sequence of this TCR beta chain was determined in a study of T cell changes during pregnancy in multiple sclerosis. Measured with immunoSEQ multiplex PCR; TCRdb has only the in-frame clones, and not every one. The table records 95,000 to 110,000 clones, 92% of them present only once. CDR1 and CDR2 (germline): SGHKS, YYEKEE (reference sequence). CDR3 length: 15 residues. The ends were cut back, 0 bases at V and 8 bases at J, with 17 bases in the middle. This material consisted of peripheral blood, taken after pregnancy. This receptor was obtained from a female donor with multiple sclerosis, enrolled in a pregnancy study. The chain uses TRBV5-5 and TRBJ1-2, with D perhaps matching TRBD1 (5 bases). CDR3 region: CASSLEGHRSYGYTF. DNA for the CDR3: TGTGCCAGCAGCTTGGAAGGACACCGCTCCTACGGCTACACCTTC. The whole variable domain, remainder taken from reference TRBV5-5 and TRBJ1-2, is DAGVTQSPTHLIKTRGQQVTLRCSPISGHKSVSWYQQVLGQGPQFIFQYYEKEERGRGNFPDRFSARQFPNYSSELNVNALLLGDSALYLCASSLEGHRSYGYTFGSGTRLTVV.